This T cell receptor (beta chain) stems from a study of T cells in women clearing cervical HPV infection. Genomic DNA, averaging 1200 ng per sample, yielded TCR beta CDR3 via immunoSEQ. This table comes from immunoSEQ multiplex PCR, and its TCRdb copy is limited to in-frame clones, with some not included. This sample's clone table lists about 35,000 clones. Dot-blot hybridization genotyped cervical HPV amplified with MY09/MY11 PCR. The TCR comes from a woman between 18 and 69 years old with a cervical HPV16 infection that either progressed to CIN3+ or cleared (not recorded which). The sequenced sample consisted of blood buffy coat.

The covered CDR3 bases are TGTGCCAGCAAAGACAGGGGAGTAGAAGAGACC. Its translation: CASKDRGVEET. The full CDR3 protein reads CASKDRGVEETQYF. V and J are TRBV2 and TRBJ2-5; 8 positions agree with TRBD1. The read halts 3 residues ahead of the CDR3 end, with the missing end drawn from the germline J gene. Germline loops: CDR1 SNHLY, CDR2 FYNNEI. The CDR3 covers 14 residues. V lost 7 bases and J lost 3; bases outside the gene matches: 7.